The 20 T cell receptor beta chains reported below all come from one sample, sequenced in a study of OX40 agonist ivuxolimab in advanced cancers. Using immunoSEQ multiplex PCR, the repertoire was profiled, and TCRdb retains in-frame clones only, with some absent. The sample holds approximately 50,000 clones, 85% to 90% seen once. The sample in question was CD4+ or CD8+ T cells sorted from blood, obtained in a trial of the OX40 agonist ivuxolimab. The receptors stem from an adult with an advanced solid tumor such as melanoma, head and neck, liver or kidney cancer.

The chain is built from TRBV28 and TRBJ1-3; 8 nucleotides align to TRBD1. V gave up 3 bases and J gave up 6 bases; unmatched junction bases: 4. Germline V gene lookup returns CDR1 MDHEN and CDR2 SYDVKM. The CDR3 sequence is 14 residues long. The CDR3 here is CASSFQGAVNTIYF. The CDR3 DNA reads as TGTGCCAGCAGTTTTCAGGGGGCGGTAAACACCATATATTTT.

V gene TRBV20-1 combines with J gene TRBJ1-3; D ambiguous. V lost 4 bases and J 8 bases, leaving 9 bases between the germline ends. The CDR3 covers 11 residues. Germline lookup yields CDR1 DFQATT and CDR2 SNEGSKA (reference sequence). For the CDR3, the DNA is TGCAGTGCTACTAGGTCCGACACCATATATTTT. Translated: CSATRSDTIYF.

The V and J genes are TRBV7-2 and TRBJ2-5; D assignment may be TRBD1 or TRBD2 (6 bases each). V lost 3 bases and J lost 5, with 19 bases in between. CDR3 length: 16 amino acids. CDR1 is SGHTA and CDR2 is FQGNSA in the germline V gene. CDR3 protein: CASSFGGLTGVETQYF. The CDR3, as DNA: TGTGCCAGCAGCTTTGGGGGCCTAACGGGGGTTGAGACCCAGTACTTC.

The chain is built from TRBV25-1 and TRBJ2-5; D call uncertain. Trimming pared 8 bases from V and 5 bases from J, leaving 6 bases between. The length of the CDR3 is 10 residues. From germline, CDR1 is MGHDK and CDR2 SYGVNS. CDR3 bases: TGTGCCAGCGGAGTGGAGACCCAGTACTTC. It yields the protein CASGVETQYF.

This clone was seen a single time. The genes are TRBV21-1 and TRBJ2-1; the table calls TRBD2, which could not be checked here. TRBV21-1 is a documented pseudogene. This CDR3 spans 15 amino acids. The CDR3 region is CASSLAGSGYNEQFF. CDR3 nucleotides: TGTGCCAGCAGCCTAGCGGGGTCGGGTTACAATGAGCAGTTCTTC.

The V and J genes are TRBV6-5 and TRBJ2-7; D might be TRBD1 (7 bases). Trimming cost V 8 bases and J 2 bases, with 16 bases left between them. In germline, CDR1 is MNHEY, CDR2 SVGAGI. The CDR3 is 14 residues long. The CDR3 nucleotides read TGTGCCAGCCGAAAGGGGGCGGGGACCTACGAGCAGTACTTC. Amino acid sequence: CASRKGAGTYEQYF.

The chain is built from TRBV30 and TRBJ2-3; 7 bases map to TRBD1. The junction had 8 bases not matched to a gene; V was cut back by 5 bases and J by 0 bases. The CDR3 covers 15 residues. Germline V lookup: CDR1 GTSNPN, CDR2 SVGIG (reference sequence). The CDR3: CAWARGQISTDTQYF. The CDR3 DNA follows: TGTGCCTGGGCCCGGGGACAGATTAGCACAGATACGCAGTATTTT.

The V and J genes are TRBV29-1 and TRBJ2-1; D might be TRBD1 (5 bases). The V gene lost 4 bases and the J gene lost 7 bases, with 11 bases spanning the gap. CDR3 length: 12 amino acids. Per germline, CDR1 SQVTM and CDR2 ANQGSEA. The CDR3 region has the DNA TGCAGCGTTGGACAGTTCCAGAATGAGCAGTTCTTC. It translates to CSVGQFQNEQFF.

The chain carries TRBV20-1 and TRBJ1-1, with D unclear. There are 11 residues in the CDR3. CDR1 is DFQATT, CDR2 SNEGSKA, per germline (reference sequence). With 1 base removed from V and 3 bases from J, the gap between germline ends came to 3 bases. The DNA for the CDR3 is TGCAGTGCTAGAGGGGACACTGAAGCTTTCTTT. This sequence encodes CSARGDTEAFF.

V usage is TRBV6-5 and J usage is TRBJ1-4; D is possibly TRBD1 (5 bases). Looked up from germline, CDR1 is MNHEY and CDR2 is SVGAGI. The V end lost 3 bases, the J end lost 0 bases, and 8 bases lay between the germline ends. The CDR3 has 15 residues. The CDR3: CASSYSGATNEKLFF. In DNA, the CDR3 is TGTGCCAGCAGTTATTCGGGGGCAACTAATGAAAAACTGTTTTTT.

This chain uses TRBV11-2 with TRBJ2-7; the match to TRBD1 covers 9 bases. This CDR3 region has 19 residues. Germline CDR1 and CDR2: SGHAT and FQNNGV. After removal of 5 bases from V and 3 bases from J, the junction contained 20 bases not matched to a gene. CDR3 coding DNA: TGTGCCAGCAGCCCAGTAAACAGGGGGCGTAAAGAGAGGGGCTACGAGCAGTACTTC. Protein product: CASSPVNRGRKERGYEQYF.

The chain couples TRBV7-2 to TRBJ1-5; 7 bases map to TRBD1. V lost 4 bases to trimming and J lost 1 base; unmatched junction nucleotides: 7. Per germline, CDR1 SGHTA and CDR2 FQGNSA. The CDR3 covers 16 residues. CDR3 protein: CASSSASGGSNQPQHF. The CDR3 nucleotides are TGTGCCAGCAGCTCTGCTTCAGGGGGGAGCAATCAGCCCCAGCATTTT. The full variable domain, completed using reference TRBV7-2 and TRBJ1-5, is GAGVSQSPSNKVTEKGKDVELRCDPISGHTALYWYRQSLGQGLEFLIYFQGNSAPDKSGLPSDRFSAERTGGSVSTLTIQRTQQEDSAVYLCASSSASGGSNQPQHFGDGTRLSIL.

The table lists this clone with a few counts. This chain connects TRBV5-1 to TRBJ1-3, with D unclear. Trimming stripped 0 bases from V and 0 bases from J, with 4 bases between. Per the germline V gene, CDR1 is SGHRS and CDR2 is YFSETQ. There are 14 residues in the CDR3. The CDR3 is CASSLEASGNTIYF. The CDR3, as DNA: TGCGCCAGCAGCTTGGAGGCCTCTGGAAACACCATATATTTT.

The CDR3 sequence: CASSSTGAYTEAFF. As DNA, the CDR3 is TGTGCCAGCAGCTCAACAGGGGCGTACACTGAAGCTTTCTTT. This chain connects TRBV11-3 to TRBJ1-1; 7 nucleotides align to TRBD1. Trimming at V came to 4 bases and at J to 3 bases, leaving 5 bases not matched to a gene. This CDR3 has 14 amino acids. CDR1 is SGHNT and CDR2 is YENEEA in the germline V gene.

This chain joins TRBV6-1 and TRBJ1-5, with D hard to call. This CDR3 is built from 16 residues. Trimming stripped 2 bases from V and 5 bases from J, with 16 bases between. Germline V gene lookup returns CDR1 MNHNS and CDR2 SASEGT. The DNA of the CDR3 is TGTGCCAGCAGTGAATCCCGTTGGAGAGATGATCAGCCCCAGCATTTT. Residues: CASSESRWRDDQPQHF.

The chain has TRBV5-1 and TRBJ2-2; tentatively, D is TRBD1 or TRBD2 (5 bases each). The CDR3 extends over 15 amino acids. CDR1 and CDR2 (germline): SGHRS, YFSETQ. Trimming cost V 1 base and J 3 bases, with 10 bases left between them. The CDR3 coding sequence is TGCGCCAGCAGCTTGTCAGGGAGTTACACCGGGGAGCTGTTTTTT. Translating it yields CASSLSGSYTGELFF.

V gene TRBV5-1 combines with J gene TRBJ2-1; TRBD2 aligns across 13 bases. CDR1 is SGHRS and CDR2 is YFSETQ in the germline V gene. After removal of 4 bases from V and 8 bases from J, the junction contained 6 bases not matched to a gene. This CDR3 comprises 15 residues. The CDR3 sequence: CASSLGLAGLDEQFF. CDR3 in DNA: TGCGCCAGCAGCCTGGGACTAGCGGGACTGGATGAGCAGTTCTTC.

The genes are TRBV5-4 and TRBJ1-1; 7 nucleotides agree with TRBD1. The CDR3 runs 16 residues. Per germline, CDR1 SGHNT and CDR2 YYREEE (reference sequence). V gave up 4 bases and J gave up 1 base; unmatched junction bases: 10. The CDR3 DNA sequence: TGTGCCAGCAGCCGAGACCCCGGGACAGCGAACACTGAAGCTTTCTTT. Translation gives CASSRDPGTANTEAFF.

The CDR3 is CASSPNAGGAETQYF. CDR3 sequence (DNA): TGTGCCAGTAGCCCAAATGCGGGGGGCGCAGAGACCCAGTACTTC. This sequence joins TRBV19 and TRBJ2-5, with 8 positions matching TRBD2. Trimming at V came to 6 bases and at J to 4 bases, leaving 10 bases not matched to a gene. The CDR3 has 15 amino acids. Per the germline V gene, CDR1 is LNHDA and CDR2 is SQIVND (reference sequence).

In DNA, the CDR3 is TGTGCCAGCAGCCCCCGGGACAGGGGGGTCTACGAGCAGTACTTC. Protein: CASSPRDRGVYEQYF. This chain links TRBV5-4 with TRBJ2-7; 11 bases line up with TRBD1. This CDR3 spans 15 amino acids. Germline loops: CDR1 SGHNT, CDR2 YYREEE (reference sequence). Trimming removed 4 bases from V and 3 bases from J; junction bases left unmatched: 6.